The 17 T cell receptor beta chains below come from one sample, sequenced in a study of blood T cell repertoires in COVID-19. Clones were read by immunoSEQ multiplex PCR, and TCRdb kept only the in-frame ones, dropping some. This table holds around 250,000 clones, roughly four fifths found once. What was sequenced was peripheral blood. The origin of the receptors is a man aged 25-45 years who had recovered from COVID-19.

This chain connects TRBV6-5 to TRBJ1-6, with 8 bases that match TRBD1. The V gene end was trimmed by 3 bases and the J gene end by 8 bases; junction bases not matched to a gene: 9. The CDR3 consists of 16 residues. Germline V CDR1 and CDR2: MNHEY, SVGAGI. This CDR3 reads CASSYLQGAQHSPLHF. The CDR3 DNA is TGTGCCAGCAGTTATCTCCAGGGGGCCCAGCATTCACCCCTCCACTTT.

The chain links TRBV4-1 to TRBJ1-2; D is unresolved. CDR1 is MGHRA, CDR2 YSYEKL, per germline. CDR3 size: 16 residues. V dropped 1 base and J dropped 5 bases, with 17 bases sitting between them. The CDR3 DNA sequence: TGCGCCAGCAGCCAAGGCTCGTCTAATCGGGGATATGGCTACACCTTC. This translates into CASSQGSSNRGYGYTF.

This sequence joins TRBV7-8 and TRBJ2-5; TRBD2 agrees at 9 bases. Germline V CDR1 and CDR2: SGHVS, FQNEAQ. The CDR3 consists of 18 residues. The J segment lost 2 bases and the V segment lost 7 bases, leaving 17 bases of the junction unmatched. CDR3 bases: TGTGCCAGCACGGACGGGGGGCCCTTAGCGGGGGTGCAAGAGACCCAGTACTTC. Translating it yields CASTDGGPLAGVQETQYF.

The V call is TRBV7-2, the J call TRBJ2-5, with 8 bases fitting TRBD2. Trimming at V came to 5 bases and at J to 5 bases, leaving 10 bases not matched to a gene. This CDR3 has 15 residues. The germline V gene encodes CDR1 SGHTA and CDR2 FQGNSA. CDR3 DNA: TGTGCCAGCAGCCCCGCGAGCGGGGGCGTGGAGACCCAGTACTTC. Its translation is CASSPASGGVETQYF.

The chain employs TRBV25-1 and TRBJ1-6, with TRBD1 as a possible D gene (6 bases). The CDR3 has 15 amino acids. Germline V gives CDR1 MGHDK, CDR2 SYGVNS. V lost 1 base and J lost 7, with 11 bases in between. The CDR3 spells CASSELRTVNSPLHF. The CDR3, as DNA: TGTGCCAGCAGTGAATTGCGGACAGTCAATTCACCCCTCCACTTT.

The chain is built from TRBV7-9 and TRBJ2-1; D not certain. There are 10 residues in the CDR3. The germline gives CDR1 SEHNR, CDR2 FQNEAQ (reference sequence). V shed 5 bases and J shed 15 bases, with 11 bases lying between them. CDR3 DNA sequence: TGTGCCAGCAGCAAAGACGGTCCGTTCTTC. It specifies CASSKDGPFF.

The chain couples TRBV3-1 (or the pseudogene TRBV3-2) to TRBJ1-6, with TRBD1 identical over 9 bases. J gave up 7 bases and V 3 bases, and 7 bases lay outside the gene matches. Germline V gives CDR1 LGHDT, CDR2 YNNKEL (reference sequence). CDR3 size: 16 residues. The CDR3 nucleotides read TGTGCCAGCAGCCACCGGGACAGGGAGAGGAATTCACCCCTCCACTTT. Residues: CASSHRDRERNSPLHF.

This chain joins TRBV7-8 and TRBJ2-2, with 10 positions matching TRBD2. CDR1 and CDR2 from the germline V gene are SGHVS and FQNEAQ. V lost 1 base and J lost 7; bases outside the gene matches: 15. This CDR3 is built from 19 residues. CDR3 nucleotides: TGTGCCAGCAGCTTAGTCCTAGCGGGGGTAATCCTTCCTGTCGGGGAGCTGTTTTTT. Protein: CASSLVLAGVILPVGELFF.

V gene TRBV7-2 combines with J gene TRBJ2-1; TRBD1 matches 9 bases. This CDR3 is built from 16 residues. CDR1 and CDR2 from the germline V gene are SGHTA and FQGNSA. Trimming at V came to 1 base and at J to 2 bases, leaving 3 bases not matched to a gene. CDR3 DNA sequence: TGTGCCAGCAGCTTAGGGGGGACAGGGCCCTACAATGAGCAGTTCTTC. Protein sequence: CASSLGGTGPYNEQFF.

The V call is TRBV18, the J call TRBJ2-5; 7 bases align to TRBD1. From germline, CDR1 is KGHSH and CDR2 LQKENI. CDR3 length: 13 residues. With V trimmed by 5 bases and J by 4 bases, 4 bases remained unmatched. This CDR3 is CASSKGAGETQYF. DNA for the CDR3: TGTGCCAGCTCAAAGGGGGCAGGAGAGACCCAGTACTTC. Combining the CDR3 with reference TRBV18 and TRBJ2-5 gives the whole variable domain NAGVMQNPRHLVRRRGQEARLRCSPMKGHSHVYWYRQLPEEGLKFMVYLQKENIIDESGMPKERFSAEFPKEGPSILRIQQVVRGDSAAYFCASSKGAGETQYFGPGTRLLVL.

This chain's CDR3 is CASSVNPSGQLANYGYTF. Written as DNA, the CDR3 is TGTGCCAGCAGCGTAAACCCATCGGGACAGTTAGCTAACTATGGCTACACCTTC. The V gene is TRBV9, the J gene TRBJ1-2; 7 bases match TRBD1. In germline, CDR1 is SGDLS, CDR2 YYNGEE. Trimming cost V 1 base and J 0 bases; bases outside gene matches: 12. This CDR3 is built from 18 residues.

This clone showed up just once. J is TRBJ1-1 and V is TRBV14; D call uncertain. The germline CDR1 and CDR2 sequences are SGHDN and FVKESK. The V gene lost 1 base and the J gene lost 12 bases, with 15 bases spanning the gap. This CDR3 region has 13 residues. DNA for the CDR3: TGTGCCAGCAGCCAAGGCGACACTCGTTCCCCTTTCTTT. Amino acids: CASSQGDTRSPFF.

The chain is built from TRBV7-9 and TRBJ2-5; 7 nucleotides align to TRBD2. CDR3 size: 16 residues. The trim removed 5 bases at V and 4 bases at J, leaving 13 bases unmatched. Germline V CDR1 and CDR2: SEHNR, FQNEAQ (reference sequence). Here the CDR3 DNA reads TGTGCCAGCAGCCTAATGGGGAATCCGGGGGGAGAGACCCAGTACTTC. Translating it yields CASSLMGNPGGETQYF.

The chain joins TRBV28 to TRBJ2-7; 7 positions agree with TRBD1. Germline CDR1 reads MDHEN; CDR2 reads SYDVKM. Trimming removed 5 bases from V and 0 bases from J; junction bases left unmatched: 10. This CDR3 contains 16 residues. The CDR3 loop reads CASSTRQGTSSYEQYV. Here the CDR3 DNA reads TGTGCCAGCAGTACCCGACAGGGAACTAGCTCCTACGAGCAGTACGTC.

This clone was seen more than once but under ten times. The CDR3 DNA sequence: TGTGCCAGCAGCCAAGCGGGACAGGGGTTAAATTCACCCCTCCACTTT. It specifies CASSQAGQGLNSPLHF. This chain joins TRBV4-2 and TRBJ1-6; 10 bases match TRBD1. The V segment lost 1 base and the J segment 7 bases; nucleotides outside the gene matches: 4. The V gene's germline CDR1 is LGHNA and CDR2 YNFKEQ. CDR3 length: 16 residues.

This chain joins TRBV6-1 and TRBJ1-4; a possible D gene is TRBD1 (6 bases). CDR1 and CDR2 (germline): MNHNS, SASEGT. V lost 3 bases to trimming and J lost 7 bases, with 21 bases between them. This CDR3 spans 17 amino acids. CDR3 loop: CASSDWGGASPVEKLFF. The CDR3 region has the DNA TGTGCCAGCAGTGATTGGGGGGGCGCGTCGCCCGTTGAAAAACTGTTTTTT.

The chain couples TRBV28 to TRBJ1-3, with TRBD1 matching over 8 bases. The trim removed 8 bases at V and 4 bases at J, leaving 7 bases unmatched. Germline-derived CDR1 and CDR2 are MDHEN and SYDVKM. The CDR3 contains 14 residues. CDR3 coding DNA: TGTGCCAGCGTCGACAGGGGATCAGGAAACACCATATATTTT. Translation gives CASVDRGSGNTIYF. Full variable domain (rest looked up from reference TRBV28 and TRBJ1-3): DVKVTQSSRYLVKRTGEKVFLECVQDMDHENMFWYRQDPGLGLRLIYFSYDVKMKEKGDIPEGYSVSREKKERFSLILESASTNQTSMYLCASVDRGSGNTIYFGEGSWLTVV.